This T cell receptor beta chain appears in the sequencing data of a study of T cell changes during pregnancy in multiple sclerosis. Only in-frame clones appear in the TCRdb table, and some are missing; sequencing was by immunoSEQ multiplex PCR. The sample includes about 33,000 clones, 90% seen only once; the top ten take over 0.35%. The CDR3 runs to 16 residues. Trimming pared 2 bases from V and 1 base from J, leaving 12 bases between. Germline assignment: CDR1 ENHRY and CDR2 SYGVKD. This TCR was sampled from a female donor in good health, enrolled as a control in a pregnancy study. The V call is TRBV10-3, the J call TRBJ2-1; D is perhaps TRBD1 (6 bases). Source: CD4+ T cells from peripheral blood mononuclear cells, taken in the second trimester of pregnancy. The CDR3 protein is CAISEDRQDSYNEQFF. The CDR3, as DNA: TGTGCCATCAGTGAGGACAGACAGGATTCCTACAATGAGCAGTTCTTC.